This T cell receptor (beta chain) was profiled in a study of patients and donors after allogeneic stem cell transplantation. In TCRdb, the RT-PCR reads were re-called with MiXCR into one record per CDR3 protein. The repertoire has approximately 7,600 distinct CDR3 sequences, under 14% of them found once; the top ten carry around half. This clonotype was seen only a few times. Germline CDR1 is GTSNPN and CDR2 is SVGIG (reference sequence). Trimming shortened V by 6 bases and J by 4 bases, and 18 bases separated the two germline ends. The CDR3 covers 14 residues. The clonotype comes from a human donor who was either an allogeneic HSCT recipient or a stem cell or donor lymphocyte infusion donor (not recorded which). It is not recorded whose cells these are; they may come from a transplant donor. V and J are TRBV30 and TRBJ2-5; maybe TRBD1 (6 bases). The sequencing input was blood, either unsorted or a sorted T cell fraction (not recorded which). CDR3 nucleotide sequence: TGTGCCTGCATCAAGGGGGAAGTAAGAGAGACCCAGTACTTC. Its protein is CACIKGEVRETQYF.